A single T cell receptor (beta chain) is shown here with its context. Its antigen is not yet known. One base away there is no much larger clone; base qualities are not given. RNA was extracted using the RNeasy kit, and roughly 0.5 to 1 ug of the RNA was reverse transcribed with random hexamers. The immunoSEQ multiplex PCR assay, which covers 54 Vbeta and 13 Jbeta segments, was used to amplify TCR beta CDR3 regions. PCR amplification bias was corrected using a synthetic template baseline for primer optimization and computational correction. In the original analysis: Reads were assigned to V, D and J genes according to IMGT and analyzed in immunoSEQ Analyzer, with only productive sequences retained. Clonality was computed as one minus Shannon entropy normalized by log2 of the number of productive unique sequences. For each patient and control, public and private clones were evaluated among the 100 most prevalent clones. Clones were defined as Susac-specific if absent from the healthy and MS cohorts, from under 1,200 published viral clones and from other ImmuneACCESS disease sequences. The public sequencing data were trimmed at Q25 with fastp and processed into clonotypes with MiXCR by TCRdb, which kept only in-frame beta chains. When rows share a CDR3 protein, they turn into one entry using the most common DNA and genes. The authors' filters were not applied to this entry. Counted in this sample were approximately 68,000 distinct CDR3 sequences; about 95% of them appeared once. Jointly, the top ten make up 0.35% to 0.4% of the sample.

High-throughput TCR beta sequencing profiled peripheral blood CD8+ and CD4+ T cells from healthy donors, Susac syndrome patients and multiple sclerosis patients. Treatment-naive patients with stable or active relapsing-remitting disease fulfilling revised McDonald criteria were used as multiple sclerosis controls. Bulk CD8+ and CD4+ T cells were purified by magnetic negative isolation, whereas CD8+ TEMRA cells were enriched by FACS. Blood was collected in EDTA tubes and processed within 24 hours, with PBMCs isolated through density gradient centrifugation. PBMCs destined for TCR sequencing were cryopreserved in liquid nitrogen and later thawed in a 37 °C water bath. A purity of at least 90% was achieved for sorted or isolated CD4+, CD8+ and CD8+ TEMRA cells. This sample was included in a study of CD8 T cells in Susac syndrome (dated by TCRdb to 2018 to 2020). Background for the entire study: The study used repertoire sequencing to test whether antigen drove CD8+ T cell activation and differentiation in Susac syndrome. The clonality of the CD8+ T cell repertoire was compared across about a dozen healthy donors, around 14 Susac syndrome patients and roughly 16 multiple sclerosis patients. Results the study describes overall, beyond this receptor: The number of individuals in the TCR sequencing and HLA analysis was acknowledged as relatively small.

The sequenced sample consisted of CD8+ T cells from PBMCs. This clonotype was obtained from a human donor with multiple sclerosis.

The CDR3 region: CASSHIGGIQETQYF. The DNA sequence reads TGTGCCAGCAGCCACATTGGCGGAATCCAAGAGACCCAGTACTTC. The V and J segments used are TRBV3-1 and TRBJ2-5; the D gene identity is not certain. Trimming removed 3 bases from V and 1 base from J, leaving 12 bases between the germline ends. The germline V gene (reference sequence) sets CDR1 to LGHDT and CDR2 to YNNKEL. The CDR3, cysteine through phenylalanine, is 15 amino acids long. Only the CDR3 region is kept as DNA, spanning 45 bases read in frame from base 1.